This T cell receptor beta chain was identified during a study of T cells in localized non-small cell lung cancer. Study findings and constraints: Only one tumor region was sequenced, so heterogeneity remains possible. There was higher T cell clonality in uninvolved adjacent lung than in tumor, and it was highest there. The appearance of a median approximately 55 of the top 100 tumor clones was seen in adjacent lung. Higher T cell density in the blood was associated with longer overall survival, whereas higher adjacent-lung clonality associated with shorter survival.

A note on this clone: The antigen remains unidentified.

This CDR3 is built from 11 residues. The V gene lost 10 bases and the J gene lost 7 bases, with 14 bases spanning the gap. CDR1 and CDR2 from the germline V gene are WNHNN and SYGVQD (reference sequence). The table came from immunoSEQ multiplex PCR; TCRdb's copy has only in-frame clones and leaves some out. Seen here are thousands of clones, around 34% observed once, and the top ten hold 8.5%. The sample consisted of lung tumor tissue, taken before any cancer treatment. This sequence originates from a female donor of 60 years or more with stage I lung adenocarcinoma. V and J are TRBV10-1 and TRBJ2-7, with a weak D call TRBD1 (5 bases). CDR3 sequence (DNA): TGCGCCACCTGGGGCGACGGGGAGCAGTACTTC. This translates into CATWGDGEQYF.